Listed here are 17 T cell receptor beta chains from one sample, sequenced in a study of CD8 T cells in Susac syndrome. An input of about 0.5 to 1 ug of RNA was subjected to reverse transcription using random hexamers. Via MiXCR, TCRdb re-called the immunoSEQ multiplex PCR reads, giving one row per CDR3 protein. The sample has 200,000 to 300,000 distinct CDR3 sequences; just under 95% are singletons. Sequencing was carried out using CD4+ T cells from PBMCs. These receptors came from a human donor with multiple sclerosis.

This clonotype was counted a single time. V is TRBV2 and J is TRBJ2-2, with TRBD1 identical over 9 bases. Trimming took 7 bases from V and 4 from J; bases not matched to a gene: 10. The CDR3 is 16 residues long. Looked up from germline, CDR1 is SNHLY and CDR2 is FYNNEI. The CDR3 DNA is TGTGCCAGCAAGGATGGGGACAGGGTCATCACCGGGGAGCTGTTTTTT. Its protein product is CASKDGDRVITGELFF. The complete variable domain, with remaining parts taken from reference TRBV2 and TRBJ2-2, reads EPEVTQTPSHQVTQMGQEVILRCVPISNHLYFYWYRQILGQKVEFLVSFYNNEISEKSEIFDDQFSVERPDGSNFTLKIRSTKLEDSAMYFCASKDGDRVITGELFFGEGSRLTVL.

This chain connects TRBV6-1 to TRBJ1-6, with D perhaps matching TRBD1 (5 bases). The CDR3 runs to 15 residues. V gave up 6 bases and J gave up 5 bases, with 14 bases separating them. Germline CDR1 MNHNS, CDR2 SASEGT. In nucleotides, the CDR3 is TGTGCCAGCAGCCACACCGGGGCTGATAATTCACCCCTCCACTTT. It specifies CASSHTGADNSPLHF.

A single count supports this clonotype. The chain is built from TRBV5-1 and TRBJ2-1, with a possible D match to TRBD1 (5 bases). The CDR3 has 17 amino acids. Germline values: CDR1 SGHRS, CDR2 YFSETQ. Trimming took 0 bases from V and 4 from J, leaving 17 bases between them. The CDR3 here is CASSLGRIRQKYNEQFF. The CDR3 region has the DNA TGCGCCAGCAGCTTGGGAAGAATTCGACAGAAATACAATGAGCAGTTCTTC.

The V and J genes are TRBV19 and TRBJ2-7, with D possibly matching TRBD1 (9 bases). Trimming shortened V by 4 bases and J by 6 bases, and 22 bases separated the two germline ends. CDR3 length: 16 amino acids. CDR1 is LNHDA and CDR2 is SQIVND in the germline V gene (reference sequence). The DNA for the CDR3 is TGTGCCAGTAGTAAAGGAGGACAGGGGACTAGTCTCGAGCAGTACTTC. The encoded protein is CASSKGGQGTSLEQYF.

The chain couples TRBV11-1 to TRBJ2-7; a possible D gene is TRBD1 (5 bases). CDR3 length: 13 amino acids. Germline V gene lookup returns CDR1 SGHAT and CDR2 FQDESV (reference sequence). Deletions cut 5 bases from V and 2 bases from J, with 10 bases between. The CDR3 DNA sequence: TGTGCCAGCAGCCGACAGTCCCCCTACGAGCAGTACGTC. As protein: CASSRQSPYEQYV.

The chain joins TRBV12-3 or TRBV12-4 to TRBJ2-4; D may be TRBD1 (5 bases). This CDR3 has 15 amino acids. V was pared by 2 bases and J by 3 bases, with 11 bases between. CDR3: CASSLLLGVKNIQYF. CDR3 nucleotides: TGTGCCAGCAGTTTATTGCTAGGGGTCAAAAACATTCAGTACTTC.

The chain carries TRBV3-1 and TRBJ2-7; D is unclear. This CDR3 is 16 amino acids long. CDR1 and CDR2 (germline): LGHDT, YNNKEL (reference sequence). Trimming stripped 2 bases from V and 0 bases from J, with 14 bases between. CDR3 in amino acids: CASSQLTGAASYEQYV. The CDR3 DNA sequence: TGTGCCAGCAGCCAACTTACTGGCGCCGCCTCCTACGAGCAGTACGTC.

The chain employs TRBV20-1 and TRBJ2-3, with 7 bases matching TRBD2. The V gene's germline CDR1 is DFQATT and CDR2 SNEGSKA (reference sequence). The CDR3 is 16 amino acids. V lost 0 bases and J lost 1; bases outside the gene matches: 7. Here the CDR3 reads CSARDPRGEGTDTQYF. In DNA, the CDR3 is TGCAGTGCTAGAGATCCCCGGGGGGAGGGCACAGATACGCAGTATTTT.

This CDR3 reads CASSLEGLAGRSFEQFF. The CDR3 DNA sequence: TGTGCCAGCAGCTTGGAAGGACTAGCGGGAAGATCGTTTGAGCAGTTCTTC. The chain is built from TRBV5-6 and TRBJ2-1; 12 nucleotides align to TRBD2. V lost 0 bases to trimming and J lost 9 bases; unmatched junction nucleotides: 10. CDR3 length: 17 residues. Germline assignment: CDR1 SGHDT and CDR2 YYEEEE.

The chain recombines TRBV19 with TRBJ1-1; D not resolved. Trimming removed 4 bases at V and 5 bases at J, with 14 bases between. The length of the CDR3 is 14 residues. Germline CDR1 and CDR2: LNHDA and SQIVND (reference sequence). The CDR3 DNA follows: TGTGCCAGTAGTAGCATAACACGAAGAACTGAAGCTTTCTTT. Translating it yields CASSSITRRTEAFF.

The chain couples TRBV19 to TRBJ1-6; a possible D gene is TRBD1 (5 bases). The V gene lost 5 bases and the J gene lost 8 bases, with 13 bases spanning the gap. CDR1 LNHDA and CDR2 SQIVND come from the germline V gene (reference sequence). The CDR3 is 14 residues long. The CDR3 loop is CASSPQASYSPLHF. The CDR3 DNA reads TGTGCCAGTAGTCCACAGGCTTCATATTCACCCCTCCACTTT.

The chain links TRBV5-1 to TRBJ1-5; tentatively, D is TRBD1 (6 bases). CDR1 is SGHRS and CDR2 is YFSETQ in the germline V gene. V was shortened by 0 bases and J by 2 bases, with 9 bases between the two germline ends. This CDR3 has 15 residues. The CDR3 DNA sequence: TGCGCCAGCAGCTTGGCAGGGGATGGCAATCAGCCCCAGCATTTT. Translated, it gives CASSLAGDGNQPQHF.

The chain has TRBV5-4 and TRBJ2-5; D may correspond to TRBD1 or TRBD2 (5 bases each). V was clipped by 0 bases and J by 4 bases, with 10 bases between them. The germline CDR1 and CDR2 sequences are SGHNT and YYREEE (reference sequence). The CDR3 loop spans 14 amino acids. The CDR3 coding sequence is TGTGCCAGCAGCTTGGGAGGGGTCGGAGAGACCCAGTACTTC. Residues: CASSLGGVGETQYF.

The V call is TRBV10-3, the J call TRBJ2-7; D not resolved. The germline V and J ends were trimmed by 3 bases and 11 bases, with 14 bases remaining between them. This CDR3 region has 12 residues. Germline V gene data show CDR1 as ENHRY and CDR2 as SYGVKD. The CDR3 region has the DNA TGTGCCATCAGTGACGGAAGGCTCACGGAGTACTTC. It translates to CAISDGRLTEYF.

The CDR3 spells CATSDSGYQPQHF. DNA of the CDR3: TGTGCCACCAGTGACTCGGGGTATCAGCCCCAGCATTTT. The chain has TRBV24-1 and TRBJ1-5; D is undetermined. This CDR3 region has 13 residues. V dropped 4 bases and J dropped 5 bases, with 8 bases sitting between them. Germline assignment: CDR1 KGHDR and CDR2 SFDVKD.

This sequence joins TRBV10-1 and TRBJ2-7; a possible D gene is TRBD2 (6 bases). This CDR3 region has 14 residues. Trimming stripped 8 bases from V and 6 bases from J, with 20 bases between. The germline V gene encodes CDR1 WNHNN and CDR2 SYGVQD (reference sequence). The CDR3 nucleotides read TGCGCCAGCCGTGGGGGGACTGGGACCTCCGAGCAGTACTTC. Its translation: CASRGGTGTSEQYF.

V usage is TRBV7-2 and J usage is TRBJ1-1; D remains ambiguous. CDR3 length: 15 residues. Per germline, CDR1 SGHTA and CDR2 FQGNSA. V was pared by 1 base and J by 3 bases, with 12 bases between. The CDR3 sequence is CASSLDGRGDTEAFF. The CDR3 DNA reads as TGTGCCAGCAGCTTAGATGGTCGCGGGGACACTGAAGCTTTCTTT.